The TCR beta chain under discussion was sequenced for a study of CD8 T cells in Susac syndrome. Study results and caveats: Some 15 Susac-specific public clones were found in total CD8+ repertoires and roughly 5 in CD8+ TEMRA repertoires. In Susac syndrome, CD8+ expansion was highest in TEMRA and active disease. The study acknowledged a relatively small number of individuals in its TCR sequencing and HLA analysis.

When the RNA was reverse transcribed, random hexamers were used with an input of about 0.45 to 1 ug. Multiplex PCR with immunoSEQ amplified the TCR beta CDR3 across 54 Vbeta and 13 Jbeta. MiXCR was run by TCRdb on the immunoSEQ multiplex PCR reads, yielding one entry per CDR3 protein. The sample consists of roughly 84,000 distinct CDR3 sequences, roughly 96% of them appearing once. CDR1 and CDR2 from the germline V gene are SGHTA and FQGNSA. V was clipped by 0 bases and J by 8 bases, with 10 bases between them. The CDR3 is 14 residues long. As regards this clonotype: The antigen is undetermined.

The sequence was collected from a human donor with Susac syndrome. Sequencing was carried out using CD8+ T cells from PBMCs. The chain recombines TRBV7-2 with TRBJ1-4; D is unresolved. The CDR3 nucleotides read TGTGCCAGCAGCTTAGCTGGGGTGCGGGAAAAACTGTTTTTT. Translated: CASSLAGVREKLFF.